This T cell receptor beta chain was observed in a study of cytomegalovirus exposure and HLA in healthy donors. PCR was performed using 60 Vbeta and 13 Jbeta primers. Produced via immunoSEQ multiplex PCR; TCRdb's table is partial and in-frame only. The table for this sample gives 180,000 or so clones. The V and J ends lost 7 bases and 1 base, in that order; junction bases with no gene match: 7. Germline V CDR1 and CDR2: SGDLS, YYNGEE. The length of the CDR3 is 14 residues. The receptor was derived from a boy younger than 18 in good health and CMV-seronegative. This chain links TRBV9 with TRBJ1-1; TRBD1 matches 7 bases. The specimen was PBMCs. The CDR3 bases are TGTGCCAGCGCGGCGGCAGGGGGGAACACTGAAGCTTTCTTT. Its translation is CASAAAGGNTEAFF.